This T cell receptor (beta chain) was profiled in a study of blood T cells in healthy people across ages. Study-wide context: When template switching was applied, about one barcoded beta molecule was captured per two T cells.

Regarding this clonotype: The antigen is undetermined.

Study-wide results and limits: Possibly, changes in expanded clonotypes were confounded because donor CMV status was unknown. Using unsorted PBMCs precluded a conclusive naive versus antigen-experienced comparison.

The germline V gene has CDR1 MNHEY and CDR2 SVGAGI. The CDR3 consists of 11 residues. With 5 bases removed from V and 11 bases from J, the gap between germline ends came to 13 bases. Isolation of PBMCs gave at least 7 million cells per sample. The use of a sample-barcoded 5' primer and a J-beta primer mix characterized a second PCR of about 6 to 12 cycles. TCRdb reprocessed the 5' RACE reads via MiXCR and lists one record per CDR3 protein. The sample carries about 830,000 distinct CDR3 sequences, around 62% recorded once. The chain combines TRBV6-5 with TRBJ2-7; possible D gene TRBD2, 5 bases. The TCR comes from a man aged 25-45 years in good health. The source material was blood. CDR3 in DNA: TGTGCCAGCAGTCCGGACCACGGGGAGTACTTC. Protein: CASSPDHGEYF.